This T cell receptor (beta chain) came from a study of blood T cell repertoires in COVID-19 (dated by TCRdb to 2019 to 2021). Describing the broader study: The collaborator samples originated in the United States, Italy and Spain and spanned the acute and convalescent phases of COVID-19. The material from the prospective study consisted of cDNA or gDNA derived from T cells, B-cell-depleted T cells, or PBMCs. Subjects who had been exposed to COVID-19, were actively infected with it, or had recovered from it provided the deeply sampled blood TCRbeta repertoires that made up the dataset. A freely available public database, intended as a resource for researchers studying the immune response to SARS-CoV-2, is where the repertoires were released. Samples were obtained from the ongoing ImmuneRACE study (first 160 participants) and from 1,254 subjects provided by 6 global collaborators. Sample metadata almost always included a de-identified subject ID, COVID-19 status, age in years and sex. Where available, HLA class I and class II types were taken from metadata supplied by the sample provider and were not determined by assay-based typing.

The immunoSEQ Assay, a bias-controlled multiplex PCR, was used to amplify TCRbeta CDR3 regions from genomic DNA. In the paper's pipeline: The number of nucleated cells in each sample was estimated from the amplification of reference gene primers within the assay. Sequence reads were collapsed and filtered to measure the absolute abundance of every unique TCRbeta CDR3 rearrangement. For each sample, productive Simpson clonality was calculated as the square root of Simpson's diversity index across productive rearrangements. The immuneACCESS repertoire file appears here via TCRdb, limited to in-frame rearrangements. These files lack a portion of the clones; in checked studies, under half of the deficit traces to unresolved V genes, and the cause of the others is not known. The V and J calls and the clone size are those of that table, but D and trimming were determined from the DNA. This sample comprises more than 300,000 clones, about 88% of them detected only once. Approximately 1.2% of the sample comes from the top ten.

This clone has more than one count but fewer than ten. Its antigen is not yet known. No clone much larger than this one lies a single base away; base qualities are absent. In the prospective study, participants were roughly 18 to 100 years old, resided in fewer than 25 geographic areas of the United States, and were enrolled through a virtual design. Cohort assignment in the prospective study relied on participant-reported clinical history from a screening survey and a study questionnaire. Recovered participants in ImmuneRACE Cohort 3 were defined by two consecutive negative NP/OP PCR tests, clearance by a healthcare professional, or resolution of symptoms. Mobile phlebotomists in the prospective study collected whole blood, serum and a nasopharyngeal or oropharyngeal swab from every participant. Prospective study participants could optionally give additional blood draws and questionnaires over a roughly two-month period. Before DNA extraction, prospective study blood samples were shipped either frozen or at room temperature.

Study-level results and caveats: How much clinical and demographic metadata was included differed by source and by participant, and the metadata was provided uncurated.

CDR1 is given as DFQATT and CDR2 as SNEGSKA, both from the germline V gene (reference sequence). The CDR3 goes from the cysteine to the phenylalanine over 13 residues. The kept DNA is CDR3 alone, 39 bases in frame from the first base. The germline ends are 11 bases apart after V is trimmed by 6 bases and J by 0 bases. The V gene is TRBV20-1 and the J gene is TRBJ1-1; a tentative D match to TRBD1 spans 6 bases. The TCR sequence derives from a woman in her late teens or twenties who had recovered from COVID-19. The sequencing input was PBMCs or T cells enriched from blood (not recorded which). CDR3 region: CSASDRMNTEAFF. The DNA is TGCAGTGCAAGTGACAGGATGAACACTGAAGCTTTCTTT.